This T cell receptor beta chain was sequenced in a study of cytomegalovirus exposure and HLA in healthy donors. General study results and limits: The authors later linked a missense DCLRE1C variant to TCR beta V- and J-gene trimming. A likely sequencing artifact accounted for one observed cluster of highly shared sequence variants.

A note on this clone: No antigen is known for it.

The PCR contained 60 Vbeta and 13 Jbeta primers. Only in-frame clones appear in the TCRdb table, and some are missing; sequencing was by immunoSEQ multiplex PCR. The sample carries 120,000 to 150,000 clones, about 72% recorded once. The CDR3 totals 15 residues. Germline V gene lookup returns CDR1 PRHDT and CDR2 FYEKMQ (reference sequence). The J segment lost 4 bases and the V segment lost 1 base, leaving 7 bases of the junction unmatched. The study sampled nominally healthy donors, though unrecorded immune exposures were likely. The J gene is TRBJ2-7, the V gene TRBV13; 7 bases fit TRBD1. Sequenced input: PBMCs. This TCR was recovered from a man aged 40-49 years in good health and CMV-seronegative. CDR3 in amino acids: CASSLAVDREYEQYF. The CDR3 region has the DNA TGTGCCAGCAGCTTAGCCGTCGACAGGGAGTACGAGCAGTACTTC.